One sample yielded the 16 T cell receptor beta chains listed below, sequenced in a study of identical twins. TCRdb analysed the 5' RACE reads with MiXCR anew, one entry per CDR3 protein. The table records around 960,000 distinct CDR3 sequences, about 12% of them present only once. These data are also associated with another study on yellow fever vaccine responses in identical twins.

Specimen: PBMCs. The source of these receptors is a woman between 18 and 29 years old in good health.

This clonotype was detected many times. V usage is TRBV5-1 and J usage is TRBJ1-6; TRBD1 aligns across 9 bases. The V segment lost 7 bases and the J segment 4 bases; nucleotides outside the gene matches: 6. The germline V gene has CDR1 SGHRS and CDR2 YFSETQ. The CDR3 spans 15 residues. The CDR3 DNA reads TGCGCCAGCCGGGGACAGGGCGAATATAATTCACCCCTCCACTTT. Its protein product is CASRGQGEYNSPLHF.

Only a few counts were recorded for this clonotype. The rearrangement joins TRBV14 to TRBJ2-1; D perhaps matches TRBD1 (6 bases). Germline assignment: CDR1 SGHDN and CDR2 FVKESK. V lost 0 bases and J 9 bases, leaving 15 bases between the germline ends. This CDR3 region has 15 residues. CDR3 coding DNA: TGTGCCAGCAGCCAAGACAGGGGCCCTAGGGGTGAGCAGTTCTTC. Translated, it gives CASSQDRGPRGEQFF.

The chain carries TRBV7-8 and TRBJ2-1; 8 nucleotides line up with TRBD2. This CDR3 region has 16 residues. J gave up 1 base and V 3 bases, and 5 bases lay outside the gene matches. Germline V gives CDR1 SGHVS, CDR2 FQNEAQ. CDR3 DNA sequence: TGTGCCAGCAGCTTGGGCGGGAGGACATCCTACAATGAGCAGTTCTTC. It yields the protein CASSLGGRTSYNEQFF.

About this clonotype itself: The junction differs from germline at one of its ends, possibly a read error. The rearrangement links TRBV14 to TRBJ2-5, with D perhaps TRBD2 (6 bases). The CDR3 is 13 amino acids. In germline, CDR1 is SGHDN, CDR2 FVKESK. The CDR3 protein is CASRQAGGDTQYF. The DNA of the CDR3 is TGTGCCAGCAGACAAGCGGGCGGAGACACCCAGTACTTC.

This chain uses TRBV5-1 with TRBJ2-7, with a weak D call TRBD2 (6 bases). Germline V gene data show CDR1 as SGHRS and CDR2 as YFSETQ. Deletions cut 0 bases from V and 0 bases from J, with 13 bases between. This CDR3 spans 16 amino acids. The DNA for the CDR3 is TGCGCCAGCAGCTTGGGCACTGGGACTGCCTCCTACGAGCAGTACTTC. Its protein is CASSLGTGTASYEQYF.

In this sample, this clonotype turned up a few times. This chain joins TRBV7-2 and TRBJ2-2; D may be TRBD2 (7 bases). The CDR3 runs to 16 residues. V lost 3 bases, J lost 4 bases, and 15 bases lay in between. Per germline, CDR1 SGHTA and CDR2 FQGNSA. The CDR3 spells CASSFLGGGGTGELFF. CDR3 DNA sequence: TGTGCCAGCAGCTTCCTAGGCGGGGGCGGCACCGGGGAGCTGTTTTTT.

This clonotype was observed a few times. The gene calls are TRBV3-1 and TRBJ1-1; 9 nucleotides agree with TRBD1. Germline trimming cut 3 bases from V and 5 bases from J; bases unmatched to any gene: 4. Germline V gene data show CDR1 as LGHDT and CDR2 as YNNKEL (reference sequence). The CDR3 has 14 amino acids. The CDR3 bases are TGTGCCAGCAGCCACACAGGGGGCGATACTGAAGCTTTCTTT. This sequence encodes CASSHTGGDTEAFF. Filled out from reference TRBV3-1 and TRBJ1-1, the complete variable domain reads DTAVSQTPKYLVTQMGNDKSIKCEQNLGHDTMYWYKQDSKKFLKIMFSYNNKELIINETVPNRFSPKSPDKAHLNLHINSLELGDSAVYFCASSHTGGDTEAFFGQGTRLTVV.

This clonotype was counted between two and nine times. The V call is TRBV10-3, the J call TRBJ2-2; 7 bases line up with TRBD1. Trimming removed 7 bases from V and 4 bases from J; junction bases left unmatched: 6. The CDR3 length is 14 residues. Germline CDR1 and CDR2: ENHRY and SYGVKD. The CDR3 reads CAITRDSGTGELFF. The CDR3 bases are TGTGCCATCACCAGGGACAGCGGCACCGGGGAGCTGTTTTTT.

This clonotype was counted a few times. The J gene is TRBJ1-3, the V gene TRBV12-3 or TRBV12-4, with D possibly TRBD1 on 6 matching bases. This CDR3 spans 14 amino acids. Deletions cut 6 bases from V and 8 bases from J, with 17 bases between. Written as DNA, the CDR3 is TGTGCCAGCAGCCTCCGGGACACCAAAGACACCATATATTTT. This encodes CASSLRDTKDTIYF.

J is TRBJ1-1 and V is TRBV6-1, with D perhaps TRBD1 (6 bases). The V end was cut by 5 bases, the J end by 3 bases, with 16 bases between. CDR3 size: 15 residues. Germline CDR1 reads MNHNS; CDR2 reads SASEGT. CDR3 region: CASSPRWGAYTEAFF. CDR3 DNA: TGTGCCAGCAGTCCCCGTTGGGGGGCTTACACTGAAGCTTTCTTT.

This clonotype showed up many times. CDR3 region: CASSSAPRNEQFF. The CDR3 DNA is TGTGCCAGCAGCTCAGCGCCTCGGAATGAGCAGTTCTTC. The V gene is TRBV11-2, the J gene TRBJ2-1; D gene unclear. CDR1 is SGHAT and CDR2 is FQNNGV in the germline V gene. V was clipped by 4 bases and J by 7 bases, with 11 bases between them. The CDR3 consists of 13 residues.

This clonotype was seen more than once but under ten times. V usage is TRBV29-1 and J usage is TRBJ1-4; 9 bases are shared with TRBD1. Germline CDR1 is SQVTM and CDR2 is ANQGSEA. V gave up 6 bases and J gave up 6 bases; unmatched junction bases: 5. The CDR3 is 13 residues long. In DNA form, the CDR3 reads TGCAGCGTGAGCCGGGACAGGGATGAAAAACTGTTTTTT. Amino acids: CSVSRDRDEKLFF.

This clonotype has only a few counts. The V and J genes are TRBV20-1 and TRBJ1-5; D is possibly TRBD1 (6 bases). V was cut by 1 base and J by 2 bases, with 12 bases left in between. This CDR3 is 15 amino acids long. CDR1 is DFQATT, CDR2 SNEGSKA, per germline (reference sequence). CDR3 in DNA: TGCAGTGCTAGAGTGCACAGGGAACGCAATCAGCCCCAGCATTTT. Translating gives CSARVHRERNQPQHF.

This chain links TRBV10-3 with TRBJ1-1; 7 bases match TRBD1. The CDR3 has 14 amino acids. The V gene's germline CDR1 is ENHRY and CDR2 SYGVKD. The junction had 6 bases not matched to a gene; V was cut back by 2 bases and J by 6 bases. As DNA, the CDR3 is TGTGCCATCAGTGAGCGACAGGGAGGTTCTGAAGCTTTCTTT. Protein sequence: CAISERQGGSEAFF.

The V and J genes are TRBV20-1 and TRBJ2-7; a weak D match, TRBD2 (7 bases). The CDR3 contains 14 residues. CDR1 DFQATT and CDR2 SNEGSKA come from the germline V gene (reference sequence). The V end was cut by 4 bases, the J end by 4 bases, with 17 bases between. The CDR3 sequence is CSAIRGGPIYEQYV. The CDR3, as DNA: TGCAGTGCTATTAGGGGGGGGCCGATTTACGAGCAGTACGTC.

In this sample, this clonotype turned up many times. CDR3 sequence reads: CASSPGPFLPNEQFF. The CDR3 nucleotides read TGCGCCAGCAGCCCGGGTCCCTTCCTGCCTAATGAGCAGTTCTTC. The genes are TRBV5-1 and TRBJ2-1; no reliable D call. Germline-derived CDR1 and CDR2 are SGHRS and YFSETQ. The CDR3 is made up of 15 amino acids. V was trimmed by 4 bases and J by 7 bases, leaving 18 bases between them.